This T cell receptor (beta chain) is from a study of shared clonotypes between healthy human individuals. Study-level points and caveats: Represented diversity, genetic and exposure-history alike, was limited by few donors.

When replicate PCRs were run on sorted subsets, they used about 220 ng DNA, 30,000 to 35,000 T cell genomes. Assay: immunoSEQ multiplex PCR; the TCRdb copy retains only in-frame clones and omits some. The table lists around 1,100,000 clones, 60% to 80% of them singletons, with approximately 0.9% in the top ten. This clone was seen ten or more times. As yet, its antigen is unknown. J lost 5 bases, V lost 3 bases, and 3 bases had no gene match. The germline V gene encodes CDR1 MNHNS and CDR2 SASEGT. The CDR3 loop spans 16 amino acids. CD4+ cell separation produced CD45RA+ naive and CD45RA-negative memory subsets.

The origin of this receptor is a man aged 18 to 30 in good health. Some clones in this sample may be carry-over from other donors' samples. The specimen sequenced was memory CD4+ T cells from PBMCs. Subset meaning: CD45RA-negative fraction. The chain recombines TRBV6-1 with TRBJ2-2, with 13 bases that match TRBD2. The CDR3 sequence: CASSDAGLAGTGELFF. The CDR3 DNA is TGTGCCAGCAGTGACGCGGGACTAGCGGGGACCGGGGAGCTGTTTTTT.